This T cell receptor (beta chain) is from a study of graft-versus-host responses after intestinal transplantation. V gave up 1 base and J gave up 0 bases, with 6 bases separating them. Germline CDR1 is SEHNR and CDR2 is FQNEAQ (reference sequence). The CDR3 is 14 amino acids. Study-level results: Researchers found peak circulating GvH clone levels linked to early post-transplant HvG declines.

Profiled with immunoSEQ multiplex PCR; TCRdb holds only in-frame clones, not every one. The sample consists of around 26,000 clones, 94% of them appearing once. Regarding this clone: Its antigen is still unknown.

The chain couples TRBV7-9 to TRBJ1-1; no reliable D call. This sequence was found in a human patient who received an intestinal transplant, so some T cells may come from the graft donor. The material sequenced was PBMCs, taken 156 days after intestinal transplant. The DNA of the CDR3 is TGTGCCAGCAGCTTAGTTTTCATGAACACTGAAGCTTTCTTT. It codes for CASSLVFMNTEAFF.